This T cell receptor (beta chain) appears in the sequencing data of a study of response to subunit inactivated influenza vaccine. The CDR3 consists of 17 residues. Trimming took 2 bases from V and 1 from J, leaving 15 bases between them. CDR1 MNHEY and CDR2 SVGAGI come from the germline V gene. TCRdb recomputed calls from the RT-PCR reads with MiXCR, one row per CDR3 protein. This table holds about 540,000 distinct CDR3 sequences, roughly 25% found once. These data are also associated with another study on T cells expressing NK-cell markers. As that report states: Template switching by 5'RACE with UMIs generated the TCR beta cDNA.

This sequence joins TRBV6-5 and TRBJ1-5; TRBD1 might be the D (5 bases). Sequenced here: CD4+ T cells sorted from PBMCs, sampled approximately 12 days after vaccination. This sequence originates from a man aged 50 to 60 who received an inactivated influenza vaccine. CDR3 bases: TGTGCCAGCAGTTACACGCGACCGGGGGAGAGCAATCAGCCCCAGCATTTT. Amino acids: CASSYTRPGESNQPQHF.